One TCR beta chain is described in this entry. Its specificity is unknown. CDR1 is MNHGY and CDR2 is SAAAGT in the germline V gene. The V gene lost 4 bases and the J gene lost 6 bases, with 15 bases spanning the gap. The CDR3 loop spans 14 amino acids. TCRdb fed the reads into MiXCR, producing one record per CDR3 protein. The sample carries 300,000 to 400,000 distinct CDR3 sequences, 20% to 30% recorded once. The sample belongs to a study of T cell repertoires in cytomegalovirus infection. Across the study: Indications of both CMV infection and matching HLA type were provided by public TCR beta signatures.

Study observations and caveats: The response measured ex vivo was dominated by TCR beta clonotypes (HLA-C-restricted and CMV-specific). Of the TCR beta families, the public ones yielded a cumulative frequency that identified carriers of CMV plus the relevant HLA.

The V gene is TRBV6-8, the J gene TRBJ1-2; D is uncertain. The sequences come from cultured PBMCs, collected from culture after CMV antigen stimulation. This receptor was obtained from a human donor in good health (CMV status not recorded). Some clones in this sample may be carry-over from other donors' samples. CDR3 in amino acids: CASSLGRLNDGYTF. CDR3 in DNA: TGTGCCAGCAGTTTAGGCAGACTCAACGATGGCTACACCTTC.